One sample yielded the 11 T cell receptor beta chains listed below, sequenced in a study of control samples from healthy donors and cancer patients. Measured with immunoSEQ multiplex PCR; TCRdb has only the in-frame clones, and not every one. The sample yields 400,000 to 500,000 clones, approximately 90% seen once. Sample: PBMCs. Receptor source: a middle-aged man with head and neck cancer.

V gene TRBV4-1 combines with J gene TRBJ1-5; 10 bases line up with TRBD1. With V trimmed by 0 bases and J by 7 bases, 3 bases remained unmatched. The CDR3 loop spans 15 amino acids. Germline V CDR1 and CDR2: MGHRA, YSYEKL. DNA of the CDR3: TGCGCCAGCAGCCAAGAGGGACAGGGGCTGCAGCCCCAGCATTTT. The encoded protein is CASSQEGQGLQPQHF.

This clone has more than one count but fewer than ten. The sample contains more than one DNA sequence encoding this CDR3. V is TRBV28 and J is TRBJ2-4, with TRBD1 as a possible D gene (5 bases). In germline, CDR1 is MDHEN, CDR2 SYDVKM. V was clipped by 2 bases and J by 0 bases, with 5 bases between them. The CDR3 extends over 14 amino acids. CDR3 coding DNA: TGTGCCAGCAGTTTACAGGGAGCCAAAAACATTCAGTACTTC. Translated, it gives CASSLQGAKNIQYF.

The chain recombines TRBV23-1 with TRBJ1-1; D is undetermined. TRBV23-1 is known as an ORF, though its function is uncertain. The CDR3 sequence is 16 residues long. Deletions cut 4 bases from V and 3 bases from J, with 18 bases between. CDR3 DNA sequence: TGCGCCAGCAGTCCTGATGTCGGGTCCACGGACACTGAAGCTTTCTTT. It encodes CASSPDVGSTDTEAFF.

J is TRBJ1-1 and V is TRBV7-2; D call uncertain. Germline CDR1 reads SGHTA; CDR2 reads FQGNSA. The CDR3 length is 11 residues. Trimming took 3 bases from V and 7 from J, leaving 6 bases between them. In DNA, the CDR3 is TGTGCCAGCAGCTTGGGGATTGAAGCTTTCTTT. As protein: CASSLGIEAFF.

The chain employs TRBV28 and TRBJ2-1, with unresolved D. Trimming shortened V by 5 bases and J by 8 bases, and 4 bases separated the two germline ends. The CDR3 length is 10 residues. CDR1 is MDHEN and CDR2 is SYDVKM in the germline V gene. The CDR3 spells CASSRYEQFF. In nucleotides, the CDR3 is TGTGCCAGCAGTCGGTATGAGCAGTTCTTC.

The J gene is TRBJ2-7, the V gene TRBV5-1; the D is unclear. CDR1 is SGHRS, CDR2 YFSETQ, per germline. CDR3 size: 12 residues. Between the trimmed V and J ends, which lost 4 bases and 0 bases, there was a span of 5 bases. The CDR3 reads CASSVSSYEQYF. CDR3 bases: TGCGCCAGCAGCGTGAGCTCCTACGAGCAGTACTTC.

CDR3 bases: TGTGCTAGTGGTGATTCCTCAGGGTACCGAGAAGGCTACACCTTC. This translates into CASGDSSGYREGYTF. The gene calls are TRBV12-5 and TRBJ1-2, with a weak D call TRBD1 (5 bases). Per the germline V gene, CDR1 is LGHNT and CDR2 is FRNRAP. There are 15 residues in the CDR3. The V end lost 5 bases, the J end lost 8 bases, and 21 bases lay between the germline ends.

V and J are TRBV7-3 and TRBJ2-2, with D perhaps given as TRBD1 or TRBD2 (6 bases each). The germline V gene has CDR1 SGHTA and CDR2 FQGTGA. V was trimmed by 6 bases and J by 4 bases, leaving 18 bases between them. This CDR3 is 16 amino acids long. Here the CDR3 reads CASSPSGARGTGELFF. In DNA, the CDR3 is TGTGCCAGCAGTCCCTCGGGGGCTCGGGGCACCGGGGAGCTGTTTTTT.

V and J are TRBV7-2 and TRBJ2-7; 8 positions agree with TRBD2. From germline, CDR1 is SGHTA and CDR2 FQGNSA. This CDR3 spans 15 amino acids. Unmatched junction bases numbered 4, after V lost 2 bases and J lost 1 base. DNA for the CDR3: TGTGCCAGCAGCTTACTGGCGGGGGGTTCCTACGAGCAGTACTTC. Residues: CASSLLAGGSYEQYF. The entire variable domain, with the rest obtained from reference TRBV7-2 and TRBJ2-7, is as follows: GAGVSQSPSNKVTEKGKDVELRCDPISGHTALYWYRQSLGQGLEFLIYFQGNSAPDKSGLPSDRFSAERTGGSVSTLTIQRTQQEDSAVYLCASSLLAGGSYEQYFGPGTRLTVT.

The J gene is TRBJ1-5, the V gene TRBV6-5, with D possibly TRBD1 on 6 matching bases. Germline assignment: CDR1 MNHEY and CDR2 SVGAGI. The CDR3 is 15 residues long. Deletions cut 6 bases from V and 0 bases from J, with 12 bases between. This chain's CDR3 is CASSRGHYSNQPQHF. The CDR3 DNA follows: TGTGCCAGCAGCCGGGGACACTATAGCAATCAGCCCCAGCATTTT.

The chain is built from TRBV28 and TRBJ1-1; D possibly corresponds to TRBD1 (6 bases). The CDR3 runs 15 residues. Per the germline V gene, CDR1 is MDHEN and CDR2 is SYDVKM. V was pared by 5 bases and J by 0 bases, with 13 bases between. CDR3 residues: CASSPWTAMNTEAFF. CDR3 nucleotide sequence: TGTGCCAGCAGTCCTTGGACAGCTATGAACACTGAAGCTTTCTTT. The whole variable domain, filled in from reference TRBV28 and TRBJ1-1, reads DVKVTQSSRYLVKRTGEKVFLECVQDMDHENMFWYRQDPGLGLRLIYFSYDVKMKEKGDIPEGYSVSREKKERFSLILESASTNQTSMYLCASSPWTAMNTEAFFGQGTRLTVV.